This TCR beta chain is from a study of OX40 agonist ivuxolimab in advanced cancers. Study-wide results and caveats: Antigen targets of the expanded peripheral T cells went undetermined.

Concerning this clone: Its antigen is as yet unknown.

The CDR3 spans 14 residues. The V and J ends lost 0 bases and 1 base respectively, with 5 bases between them. CDR1 and CDR2 (germline): LGHNA, YNFKEQ. Repertoires were generated with immunoSEQ multiplex PCR, while TCRdb's copy carries only in-frame clones and drops some. The sample yields 74,000 or so clones, 90% seen once. The TCR was taken from an adult with an advanced solid tumor such as melanoma, head and neck, liver or kidney cancer. The sequenced sample was CD4+ or CD8+ T cells sorted from blood, obtained in a trial of the OX40 agonist ivuxolimab. This chain links TRBV4-2 with TRBJ2-3; D is unresolved. In DNA, the CDR3 is TGTGCCAGCAGCCAAGATCGTGGCACAGATACGCAGTATTTT. As protein: CASSQDRGTDTQYF.